This TCR beta chain stems from a study of shared clonotypes between healthy human individuals. Naive CD8 cells lacked CD45RO, underwent positive selection for CCR7 and left out terminally differentiated effector memory CD45RA+ cells. Running of the assay took place at deep level. Assay: immunoSEQ multiplex PCR; the TCRdb copy retains only in-frame clones and omits some. Here the sample spans about 750,000 clones, around 92% being singletons. Sequenced material: naive CD8+ T cells sorted from blood. This clonotype originated in a man aged 25 to 40 in good health.

The CDR3 loop is CASSQVISRVTDTQYF. The CDR3 DNA follows: TGCGCCAGCAGCCAAGTAATTAGCAGGGTAACAGATACGCAGTATTTT. The chain links TRBV4-1 to TRBJ2-3; maybe TRBD1 (5 bases). V gave up 1 base and J gave up 3 bases, with 14 bases separating them. The CDR3 consists of 16 residues. Germline CDR1 reads MGHRA; CDR2 reads YSYEKL.